This T cell receptor (beta chain) was found in a study of blood T cell repertoires in COVID-19. Study at large: There were acute and convalescent COVID-19 samples, and they came from the United States, Italy and Spain.

Methods used by the authors: Reference gene primer amplification gave estimated nucleated cell counts. Using immunoSEQ multiplex PCR, the repertoire was profiled, and TCRdb retains in-frame clones only, with some absent. V, J and clone size reflect that table, while D and trimming were determined from the DNA. The repertoire holds about 300,000 clones, with about 83% as singletons. Trimming shortened V by 2 bases and J by 3 bases, and 5 bases separated the two germline ends. Germline values: CDR1 MDHEN, CDR2 SYDVKM. The CDR3 covers 12 residues. For this clone: The sample carries other DNA sequences with the same CDR3.

This clonotype was sampled from a woman between 50 and 59 years old who had recovered from COVID-19. J is TRBJ2-7 and V is TRBV28; D gene ambiguous. The sequencing sample was made of peripheral blood. This CDR3 reads CASSLGGYEQYF. CDR3 in DNA: TGTGCCAGCAGTTTAGGCGGCTACGAGCAGTACTTC.